This T cell receptor beta chain was captured in a study of T cell changes during pregnancy in multiple sclerosis (dated by TCRdb to between 2018 and 2021). Context from the whole study: Changes in the T cell repertoire over the course of pregnancy were examined in this study in women with multiple sclerosis.

The library was generated by the immunoSEQ multiplex PCR assay. TCRdb re-hosts the immuneACCESS table, in-frame sequences only. Its copies lack some clones; in the studies checked, an unresolved V gene accounts for under half of them, and the cause for the rest is not known. The sample records 130,000 or so clones, under 95% of which are singletons. Roughly 6% of the sample is taken by the ten largest. V and J are trimmed by 4 bases and 1 base, and the gene matches miss 9 bases of the junction. CDR1 and CDR2 are drawn from the germline V gene (reference sequence): SEHNR, FQNEAQ. Measured from the cysteine to the phenylalanine, the CDR3 is 17 residues long. Just CDR3 DNA is preserved here, 51 bases in frame from base 1. Note on this clone: No antigen is known for it. Base qualities are not at hand, and no much larger clone is one base apart.

The sequencing here drew on peripheral blood, taken before pregnancy. The sequence was obtained from a female donor with multiple sclerosis, enrolled in a pregnancy study. The rearrangement joined TRBV7-9 to TRBJ2-3, with 9 bases in between that match TRBD2. The nucleotides are TGTGCCAGCAGCTCCCTCGGAGTAGCGGGGGGCACAGATACGCAGTATTTT. Its product reads: CASSSLGVAGGTDTQYF.